Included here is one TCR beta chain sequence, with context. What it recognizes is unknown. Data came from immunoSEQ multiplex PCR; TCRdb stores just in-frame clones and leaves some out. Here the sample spans under 25,000 clones, 60% to 80% being singletons. The data were taken from a study of vaccination effects on CD4 cells after COVID-19. Germline V gives CDR1 WSHSY, CDR2 SAAADI. V was clipped by 6 bases and J by 5 bases, with 16 bases between them. This CDR3 contains 14 residues. Pools of viral peptides were used by the ViraFEST assay to expand antigen-specific CD4+ T cells ahead of sequencing. Subsequent to a culture period of approximately 11 days, CD4+ T cells were isolated. The infection with SARS-CoV-2 (confirmed by PCR) occurred in this person between March and December 2020. Each well held 1.5 million to 2.5 million PBMC cultured with around 9.4 ug/ml peptides and around 11 IU/ml IL-2.

The clonotype was recovered from a human donor who had a prior SARS-CoV-2 infection. The rearrangement uses TRBV10-2 and TRBJ2-5, with D maybe TRBD1 (6 bases). Material: CD4+ T cells from PBMCs cultured with SARS-CoV-2 spike peptides, obtained before COVID-19 vaccination. The CDR3 DNA follows: TGCGCCAGCAGGACGAACAGGGCCGGGGAGACCCAGTACTTC. It is translated as CASRTNRAGETQYF.